This is a list of T cell receptor beta chains from one sample in a study of PD-1 blockade in classical Hodgkin lymphoma. Sequencing used immunoSEQ multiplex PCR; TCRdb keeps in-frame clones, though not all of them. The sample contains tens of thousands of clones, about 74% of which appear only once. The material was CD4+ T cells from blood, obtained at baseline. These receptors were collected from a human donor with classical Hodgkin lymphoma. Each CDR3 is given with its conserved first and last residue. The order of the fields is clone size, D gene, J gene, V gene, CDR3 protein, CDR3 DNA. D genes are given only for firm matches. The size field is filled for only some rows; it gives once, few, many or a size class.

clone size: NA; D gene: TRBD1; J gene: TRBJ2-7; V gene: TRBV11-2; CDR3 protein: CASSRMGTGGNEQYF; CDR3 DNA: TGTGCCAGCAGCAGAATGGGGACAGGGGGGAACGAGCAGTACTTC
clone size: NA; D gene: NA; J gene: TRBJ1-5; V gene: TRBV19; CDR3 protein: CASSLQRESSLNQPQHF; CDR3 DNA: TGTGCCAGTAGCCTACAGAGAGAGTCTTCCCTCAATCAGCCCCAGCATTTT
clone size: NA; D gene: NA; J gene: TRBJ2-2; V gene: TRBV11-2; CDR3 protein: CASSTLTVPSGELFF; CDR3 DNA: TGTGCCAGCAGCACCTTGACAGTGCCAAGCGGGGAGCTGTTTTTT
clone size: NA; D gene: NA; J gene: TRBJ1-2; V gene: TRBV28; CDR3 protein: CASRVGGSGYTF; CDR3 DNA: TGTGCCAGCAGGGTTGGGGGGAGTGGCTACACCTTC
clone size: NA; D gene: TRBD1; J gene: TRBJ2-2; V gene: TRBV18; CDR3 protein: CASSPRTGDTGELFF; CDR3 DNA: TGTGCCAGCTCACCTCGGACAGGGGACACCGGGGAGCTGTTTTTT
clone size: few; D gene: NA; J gene: TRBJ1-3; V gene: TRBV19; CDR3 protein: CASSKENTIYF; CDR3 DNA: TGTGCCAGTAGTAAGGAAAACACCATATATTTT
clone size: NA; D gene: TRBD1; J gene: TRBJ1-1; V gene: TRBV19; CDR3 protein: CASSIGGGSTEAFF; CDR3 DNA: TGTGCCAGTAGTATAGGAGGGGGCAGCACTGAAGCTTTCTTT
clone size: once; D gene: NA; J gene: TRBJ2-3; V gene: TRBV6-7; CDR3 protein: CASSYSKLEGNRTFTDTQYF; CDR3 DNA: TGTGCCAGCAGTTACTCGAAATTGGAAGGGAACAGAACTTTCACAGATACGCAGTATTTT
clone size: NA; D gene: TRBD1; J gene: TRBJ1-2; V gene: TRBV9; CDR3 protein: CASSAPRTGYRGRSGYTF; CDR3 DNA: TGTGCCAGCAGCGCACCCCGGACGGGTTACAGGGGGCGATCTGGCTACACCTTC
clone size: NA; D gene: TRBD1; J gene: TRBJ2-7; V gene: TRBV5-8; CDR3 protein: CASSWTGPYEQYF; CDR3 DNA: TGTGCCAGCAGCTGGACAGGTCCCTACGAGCAGTACTTC
clone size: NA; D gene: NA; J gene: TRBJ2-1; V gene: TRBV4-2; CDR3 protein: CASSQDLLVYEQFF; CDR3 DNA: TGTGCCAGCAGCCAAGATCTGCTAGTCTATGAGCAGTTCTTC
clone size: NA; D gene: NA; J gene: TRBJ1-2; V gene: TRBV27; CDR3 protein: CASSLSLGRYGYTF; CDR3 DNA: TGTGCCAGCAGTTTATCGTTGGGTCGCTATGGCTACACCTTC
clone size: NA; D gene: TRBD2; J gene: TRBJ2-7; V gene: TRBV5-1; CDR3 protein: CASSLDIAGGFYEQYF; CDR3 DNA: TGCGCCAGCAGCTTGGATATAGCGGGGGGATTCTACGAGCAGTACTTC
clone size: NA; D gene: TRBD2; J gene: TRBJ2-7; V gene: TRBV4-2; CDR3 protein: CASSQGRAGGATYEQYF; CDR3 DNA: TGTGCCAGCAGCCAAGGACGCGCGGGGGGGGCTACCTACGAGCAGTACTTC
clone size: NA; D gene: TRBD1; J gene: TRBJ1-3; V gene: TRBV6-5; CDR3 protein: CASSVGTGGGNTIYF; CDR3 DNA: TGTGCCAGCAGCGTCGGGACAGGGGGAGGAAACACCATATATTTT
clone size: NA; D gene: NA; J gene: TRBJ2-7; V gene: TRBV28; CDR3 protein: CASATHQEGSYEQYF; CDR3 DNA: TGTGCCAGCGCCACCCATCAGGAGGGGTCCTACGAGCAGTACTTC
clone size: once; D gene: NA; J gene: TRBJ2-2; V gene: TRBV11-2; CDR3 protein: CASSRGSPGELFF; CDR3 DNA: TGTGCCAGCAGCCGCGGTTCACCCGGGGAGCTGTTTTTT
clone size: few; D gene: TRBD2; J gene: TRBJ2-2; V gene: TRBV29-1; CDR3 protein: CSVLAGSNTGELFF; CDR3 DNA: TGCAGCGTCCTAGCGGGTTCGAACACCGGGGAGCTGTTTTTT
clone size: once; D gene: TRBD1; J gene: TRBJ1-2; V gene: TRBV30; CDR3 protein: CAWTGQGWDGYTF; CDR3 DNA: TGTGCCTGGACGGGACAGGGGTGGGATGGCTACACCTTC
clone size: NA; D gene: TRBD1; J gene: TRBJ2-5; V gene: TRBV7-2; CDR3 protein: CASSLLGTGGAETQYF; CDR3 DNA: TGTGCCAGCAGCTTACTCGGGACAGGGGGCGCGGAGACCCAGTACTTC
clone size: NA; D gene: TRBD1; J gene: TRBJ2-5; V gene: TRBV5-1; CDR3 protein: CASSLAGTGEKTQYF; CDR3 DNA: TGCGCCAGCAGCTTGGCCGGGACAGGGGAAAAGACCCAGTACTTC
clone size: NA; D gene: NA; J gene: TRBJ1-3; V gene: TRBV20-1; CDR3 protein: CSAGDADTIYF; CDR3 DNA: TGCAGTGCGGGGGACGCGGACACCATATATTTT
clone size: NA; D gene: NA; J gene: TRBJ1-1; V gene: TRBV7-2; CDR3 protein: CASSPRRGLDTEAFF; CDR3 DNA: TGTGCCAGCAGCCCTCGGAGGGGGTTGGACACTGAAGCTTTCTTT
clone size: NA; D gene: NA; J gene: TRBJ1-3; V gene: TRBV6-1; CDR3 protein: CASSEGGNTIYF; CDR3 DNA: TGTGCCAGCAGTGAAGGGGGAAACACCATATATTTT
clone size: NA; D gene: NA; J gene: TRBJ1-1; V gene: TRBV7-9; CDR3 protein: CASSLAGGSPYTEAFF; CDR3 DNA: TGTGCCAGCAGCTTAGCCGGCGGCAGCCCTTACACTGAAGCTTTCTTT
clone size: NA; D gene: NA; J gene: TRBJ2-1; V gene: TRBV29-1; CDR3 protein: CSVETRAAYNEQFF; CDR3 DNA: TGCAGCGTTGAAACCAGGGCCGCCTACAATGAGCAGTTCTTC
clone size: NA; D gene: NA; J gene: TRBJ2-1; V gene: TRBV5-1; CDR3 protein: CASSSGLGNEQFF; CDR3 DNA: TGCGCCAGCAGCTCGGGCTTAGGCAATGAGCAGTTCTTC
clone size: NA; D gene: NA; J gene: TRBJ2-2; V gene: TRBV30; CDR3 protein: CAWSPLRRTGELFF; CDR3 DNA: TGTGCCTGGAGTCCTCTAAGGAGGACCGGGGAGCTGTTTTTT